The 5 T cell receptor beta chains below were found in one sample sequenced in a study of blood T cell repertoires in COVID-19. Clones were read by immunoSEQ multiplex PCR, and TCRdb kept only the in-frame ones, dropping some. The table has about 36,000 clones, roughly four fifths seen once; the top ten hold 35% to 50%. The source material was peripheral blood. The receptors were sampled from a human donor in a cohort sampled during active or convalescent COVID-19. The donor label of this sample is uncertain.

This chain connects TRBV4-2 to TRBJ2-2; TRBD1 aligns across 8 bases. This CDR3 comprises 14 residues. Germline V gene data show CDR1 as LGHNA and CDR2 as YNFKEQ. V lost 6 bases, J lost 7 bases, and 7 bases stayed unmatched. The CDR3 here is CASRTTGEGGELFF. CDR3 nucleotide sequence: TGTGCCAGCAGGACGACAGGGGAAGGCGGGGAGCTGTTTTTT.

The V gene is TRBV5-6, the J gene TRBJ2-5; 11 bases align to TRBD2. The CDR3 totals 14 residues. The trim removed 5 bases at V and 5 bases at J, leaving 5 bases unmatched. From germline, CDR1 is SGHDT and CDR2 YYEEEE. The CDR3 is CASRPLAGGETQYF. CDR3 nucleotide sequence: TGTGCCAGCAGGCCGCTAGCGGGGGGCGAGACCCAGTACTTC.

The J gene is TRBJ2-2, the V gene TRBV12-5; 11 nucleotides line up with TRBD2. The CDR3 sequence is 16 residues long. V lost 5 bases to trimming and J lost 4 bases; unmatched junction nucleotides: 6. The germline V gene has CDR1 LGHNT and CDR2 FRNRAP. DNA for the CDR3: TGTGCTAGTGGTCCTCCAACTAGCGGGAGCACCGGGGAGCTGTTTTTT. It translates to CASGPPTSGSTGELFF.

The CDR3 DNA sequence: TGCGCCAGCCACCCTTTGGTCAGTTATGAGCAGTTCTTC. This gives the protein CASHPLVSYEQFF. The chain is built from TRBV5-1 and TRBJ2-1, with unresolved D. The V end was cut by 7 bases, the J end by 8 bases, with 16 bases between. Germline values: CDR1 SGHRS, CDR2 YFSETQ. The CDR3 sequence is 13 residues long. The full variable domain, completed using reference TRBV5-1 and TRBJ2-1, is KAGVTQTPRYLIKTRGQQVTLSCSPISGHRSVSWYQQTPGQGLQFLFEYFSETQRNKGNFPGRFSGRQFSNSRSEMNVSTLELGDSALYLCASHPLVSYEQFFGPGTRLTVL.

The CDR3 reads CSSGQGTYNEQFF. The CDR3 nucleotides are TGCAGCTCCGGACAGGGCACCTACAATGAGCAGTTCTTC. The rearrangement uses TRBV29-1 and TRBJ2-1, with 8 bases identical to TRBD1. Unmatched junction bases numbered 5, after V lost 8 bases and J lost 2 bases. The V gene's germline CDR1 is SQVTM and CDR2 ANQGSEA. The CDR3 spans 13 residues.